This passage covers 21 T cell receptor beta chains from one sample sequenced in a study of T cell repertoires in cytomegalovirus infection. Their antigen targets remain unknown. TCRdb called the reads again in MiXCR, with one record for every CDR3 protein. Among about half a million distinct CDR3 sequences listed, around 35% were seen once. The input for sequencing was cultured PBMCs, taken from culture after CMV antigen stimulation. The receptor source for this set is a human donor in good health (CMV status not recorded). Some clones in this sample may be carry-over from other donors' samples.

This clonotype was detected once. Here the CDR3 DNA reads TGCAGTGCTAGACTAGTTCCCCCAACAGATACGCAGTATTTT. Translated, it gives CSARLVPPTDTQYF. The chain combines TRBV20-1 with TRBJ2-3; D gene unclear. With 2 bases removed from V and 3 bases from J, the gap between germline ends came to 12 bases. Germline loops: CDR1 DFQATT, CDR2 SNEGSKA (reference sequence). There are 14 residues in the CDR3.

The V call is TRBV11-2, the J call TRBJ2-1, with 9 bases identical to TRBD1. J lost 4 bases, V lost 2 bases, and 3 bases had no gene match. The CDR3 covers 15 residues. Germline CDR1 is SGHAT and CDR2 is FQNNGV. The CDR3 DNA sequence: TGTGCCAGCAGCTTACGGGACAGGGTGTACAATGAGCAGTTCTTC. Translating it yields CASSLRDRVYNEQFF. Full variable domain (outside the CDR3, taken from reference TRBV11-2 and TRBJ2-1): EAGVAQSPRYKIIEKRQSVAFWCNPISGHATLYWYQQILGQGPKLLIQFQNNGVVDDSQLPKDRFSAERLKGVDSTLKIQPAKLEDSAVYLCASSLRDRVYNEQFFGPGTRLTVL.

The chain couples TRBV19 to TRBJ2-1, with TRBD1 identical over 9 bases. The germline V gene has CDR1 LNHDA and CDR2 SQIVND (reference sequence). The CDR3 is made up of 14 amino acids. V lost 3 bases and J lost 7; bases outside the gene matches: 4. CDR3 protein: CASSIGTGINEQFF. CDR3 bases: TGTGCCAGTAGTATCGGGACAGGGATAAATGAGCAGTTCTTC.

This clonotype was seen many times. The chain joins TRBV7-2 to TRBJ2-3; D not resolved. V was trimmed by 10 bases and J by 4 bases, leaving 12 bases between them. The germline gives CDR1 SGHTA, CDR2 FQGNSA. CDR3 length: 12 amino acids. CDR3 region: CANVFRPDTQYF. The DNA for the CDR3 is TGTGCCAACGTCTTCCGGCCAGATACGCAGTATTTT.

The chain combines TRBV28 with TRBJ2-1; TRBD2 aligns across 9 bases. Germline-derived CDR1 and CDR2 are MDHEN and SYDVKM. The junction had 17 bases not matched to a gene; V was cut back by 5 bases and J by 0 bases. The CDR3 length is 20 residues. CDR3 DNA: TGTGCCAGCAGTCGCCCGGGACTAGCAGTTGGGACTAGCTCCTACAATGAGCAGTTCTTC. It codes for CASSRPGLAVGTSSYNEQFF. Looking up the rest from reference TRBV28 and TRBJ2-1 gives the full variable domain: DVKVTQSSRYLVKRTGEKVFLECVQDMDHENMFWYRQDPGLGLRLIYFSYDVKMKEKGDIPEGYSVSREKKERFSLILESASTNQTSMYLCASSRPGLAVGTSSYNEQFFGPGTRLTVL.

The genes are TRBV5-5 and TRBJ2-7; D uncertain. V shed 2 bases and J shed 6 bases, with 9 bases lying between them. The CDR3 contains 12 residues. From germline, CDR1 is SGHKS and CDR2 YYEKEE (reference sequence). The DNA of the CDR3 is TGTGCCAGCAGCTTATCAATTGGCGAGCAGTACGTC. Translation: CASSLSIGEQYV.

The chain uses TRBV27 and TRBJ2-5, with TRBD1 identical over 7 bases. The CDR3 contains 14 residues. With 7 bases clipped from V and 2 bases from J, the junction kept 7 bases outside the gene matches. The V gene's germline CDR1 is MNHEY and CDR2 SMNVEV (reference sequence). The CDR3 reads CASISVQGQETQYF. The DNA for the CDR3 is TGTGCCAGCATTTCCGTACAGGGGCAAGAGACCCAGTACTTC.

This clonotype was detected only once. The chain uses TRBV7-9 and TRBJ1-4, with 8 positions matching TRBD1. With 6 bases clipped from V and 7 bases from J, the junction kept 7 bases outside the gene matches. There are 14 residues in the CDR3. CDR1 SEHNR and CDR2 FQNEAQ come from the germline V gene (reference sequence). CDR3 nucleotides: TGTGCCAGCAGTGCCAGGGGGCGCGGTGAAAAACTGTTTTTT. As protein: CASSARGRGEKLFF. Drawing the rest from reference TRBV7-9 and TRBJ1-4, the complete variable domain is DTGVSQNPRHKITKRGQNVTFRCDPISEHNRLYWYRQTLGQGPEFLTYFQNEAQLEKSRLLSDRFSAERPKGSFSTLEIQRTEQGDSAMYLCASSARGRGEKLFFGSGTQLSVL.

This clonotype occurred a few times. CDR3 protein: CASSYDPGQPGPSGANVLTF. The CDR3 coding sequence is TGTGCCAGCAGTTACGACCCCGGGCAGCCTGGGCCATCTGGGGCCAACGTCCTGACTTTC. This rearrangement joins TRBV6-2 or TRBV6-3 to TRBJ2-6; D call uncertain. The V end was cut by 2 bases, the J end by 1 base, with 21 bases between. Germline V gives CDR1 MNHEY, CDR2 SVGEGT. The CDR3 length is 20 residues.

This clonotype turned up a few times. The chain has TRBV20-1 and TRBJ2-5, with D possibly being TRBD1 or TRBD2 (5 bases each). The CDR3 length is 17 residues. Deletions cut 1 base from V and 3 bases from J, with 21 bases between. Germline assignment: CDR1 DFQATT and CDR2 SNEGSKA (reference sequence). CDR3: CSARAPQGARLKETQYF. CDR3 DNA: TGCAGTGCTAGAGCACCTCAGGGAGCCCGGCTCAAAGAGACCCAGTACTTC.

V usage is TRBV15 and J usage is TRBJ2-2, with 7 bases matching TRBD2. The CDR3 is made up of 13 amino acids. The germline V gene has CDR1 LNHNV and CDR2 YYDKDF (reference sequence). With 4 bases clipped from V and 10 bases from J, the junction kept 6 bases outside the gene matches. This CDR3 is CATSKGTSAELFF. As DNA, the CDR3 is TGTGCCACCAGCAAGGGCACTAGCGCGGAGCTGTTTTTT.

This clonotype occurred a few times. This chain links TRBV12-3 or TRBV12-4 with TRBJ2-1; 7 bases are a match to TRBD2. This CDR3 is built from 15 residues. The ends lost 7 bases at V and 4 bases at J; junction bases unmatched: 10. The CDR3 sequence is CASTQVGEGYNEQFF. CDR3 nucleotides: TGTGCCAGCACCCAGGTGGGGGAGGGGTACAATGAGCAGTTCTTC.

As DNA, the CDR3 is TGTGCCAGCATGAGGCAGGGAGGCACTGAAGCTTTCTTT. This encodes CASMRQGGTEAFF. This sequence joins TRBV6-8 and TRBJ1-1; tentative D call: TRBD1 (5 bases). Trimming removed 7 bases from V and 4 bases from J, with 13 bases in between. The CDR3 is 13 amino acids. Per germline, CDR1 MNHGY and CDR2 SAAAGT.

The DNA of the CDR3 is TGTGCCAGCAGCGACCGGACCAGCCGCAATGAGCAGTTCTTC. Translated: CASSDRTSRNEQFF. This sequence joins TRBV6-2 or TRBV6-3 and TRBJ2-1; D is uncertain. The CDR3 runs 14 residues. CDR1 MNHEY and CDR2 SVGEGT come from the germline V gene. The ends were cut back, 6 bases at V and 6 bases at J, with 15 bases in the middle.

This clonotype was recorded a few times. CDR3 sequence reads: CASSYSIRAPPNEQFF. CDR3 coding DNA: TGTGCCAGCAGTTACTCGATCCGGGCGCCCCCCAATGAGCAGTTCTTC. This sequence joins TRBV6-2 or TRBV6-3 and TRBJ2-1; D is unresolved. V gave up 0 bases and J gave up 6 bases, with 15 bases separating them. The CDR3 consists of 16 residues. Germline lookup yields CDR1 MNHEY and CDR2 SVGEGT.

The V gene is TRBV19, the J gene TRBJ2-1; D is uncertain. The germline V and J ends were trimmed by 3 bases and 8 bases, with 14 bases remaining between them. Looked up from germline, CDR1 is LNHDA and CDR2 is SQIVND (reference sequence). This CDR3 region has 14 residues. For the CDR3, the DNA is TGTGCCAGTAGTATCGGTGGTAGCTTGGATGAGCAGTTCTTC. Its protein is CASSIGGSLDEQFF.

This clonotype came up a few times. Here the CDR3 reads CASIGQGTNTGELFF. CDR3 coding DNA: TGTGCCAGTATAGGGCAGGGAACGAACACCGGGGAGCTGTTTTTT. The chain recombines TRBV19 with TRBJ2-2; the D gene is possibly TRBD1 (5 bases). The CDR3 has 15 amino acids. Germline CDR1 and CDR2: LNHDA and SQIVND (reference sequence). Trimming took 7 bases from V and 0 from J, leaving 12 bases between them.

About this clonotype itself: This may stem from a read error, because a much larger clone lies one nucleotide away. The chain recombines TRBV4-3 with TRBJ2-2, with 10 positions matching TRBD1. Germline V lookup: CDR1 LGHNA, CDR2 YSLEER. The CDR3 has 17 residues. The CDR3 DNA reads TGCGCCAGCAGCCAAGATATAGGACAGGGGGATCTCGGGGTGCTGTTTTTT. Translation: CASSQDIGQGDLGVLFF.

V usage is TRBV20-1 and J usage is TRBJ1-2; 9 positions agree with TRBD1. V gave up 7 bases and J gave up 8 bases; unmatched junction bases: 11. The CDR3 has 13 residues. Germline V gene data show CDR1 as DFQATT and CDR2 as SNEGSKA (reference sequence). This CDR3 is CSVKEKGTGGYTF. CDR3 coding DNA: TGCAGTGTCAAAGAGAAGGGGACAGGGGGCTACACCTTC.

J is TRBJ1-4 and V is TRBV7-9, with TRBD1 as a possible D gene (6 bases). V shed 5 bases and J shed 13 bases, with 23 bases lying between them. The CDR3 totals 15 residues. From germline, CDR1 is SEHNR and CDR2 FQNEAQ (reference sequence). The CDR3 sequence is CASSPGTYKQGGLFF. Here the CDR3 DNA reads TGTGCCAGCAGCCCCGGGACGTACAAACAGGGAGGACTGTTTTTT.

The rearrangement joins TRBV6-2 or TRBV6-3 to TRBJ1-2; TRBD1 might be the D (6 bases). This CDR3 is 15 amino acids long. Germline lookup yields CDR1 MNHEY and CDR2 SVGEGT. Trimming left V 2 bases short and J 3 bases short, with 13 bases between. In DNA form, the CDR3 reads TGTGCCAGCAGTTACGTCCGGACAGCAGACTATGGCTACACCTTC. Protein product: CASSYVRTADYGYTF.